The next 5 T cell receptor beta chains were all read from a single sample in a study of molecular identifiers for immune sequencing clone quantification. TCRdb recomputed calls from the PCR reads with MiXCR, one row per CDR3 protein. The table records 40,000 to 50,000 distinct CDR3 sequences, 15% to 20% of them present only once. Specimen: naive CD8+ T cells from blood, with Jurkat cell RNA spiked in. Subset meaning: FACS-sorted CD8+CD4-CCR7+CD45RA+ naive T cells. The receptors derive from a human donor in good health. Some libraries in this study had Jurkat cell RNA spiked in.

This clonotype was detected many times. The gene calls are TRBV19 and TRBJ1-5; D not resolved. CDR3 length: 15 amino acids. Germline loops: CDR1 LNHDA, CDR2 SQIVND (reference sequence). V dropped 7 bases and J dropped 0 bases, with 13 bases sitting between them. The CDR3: CASNEAGNSNQPQHF. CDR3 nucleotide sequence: TGTGCCAGTAACGAGGCGGGGAATAGCAATCAGCCCCAGCATTTT.

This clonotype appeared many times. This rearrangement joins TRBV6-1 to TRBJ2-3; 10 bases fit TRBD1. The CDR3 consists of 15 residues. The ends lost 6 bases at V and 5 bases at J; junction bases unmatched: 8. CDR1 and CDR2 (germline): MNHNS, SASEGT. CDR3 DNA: TGTGCCAGCAGAAAGGACAGGGGGAGAGAAGATACGCAGTATTTT. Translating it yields CASRKDRGREDTQYF.

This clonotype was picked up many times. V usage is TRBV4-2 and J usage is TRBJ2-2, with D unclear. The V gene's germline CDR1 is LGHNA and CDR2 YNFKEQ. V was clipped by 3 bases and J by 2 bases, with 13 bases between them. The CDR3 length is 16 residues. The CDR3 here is CASSHRSSPNTGELFF. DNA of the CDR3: TGTGCCAGCAGCCATAGGAGTAGCCCTAACACCGGGGAGCTGTTTTTT.

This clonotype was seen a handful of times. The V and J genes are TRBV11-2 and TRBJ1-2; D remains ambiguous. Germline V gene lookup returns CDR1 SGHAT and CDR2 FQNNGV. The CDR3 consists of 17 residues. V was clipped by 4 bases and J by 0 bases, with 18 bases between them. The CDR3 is CASSSGTVYHSNYGYTF. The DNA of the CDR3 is TGTGCCAGCAGCTCTGGAACAGTCTATCACTCTAACTATGGCTACACCTTC. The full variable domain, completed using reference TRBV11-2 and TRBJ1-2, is EAGVAQSPRYKIIEKRQSVAFWCNPISGHATLYWYQQILGQGPKLLIQFQNNGVVDDSQLPKDRFSAERLKGVDSTLKIQPAKLEDSAVYLCASSSGTVYHSNYGYTFGSGTRLTVV.

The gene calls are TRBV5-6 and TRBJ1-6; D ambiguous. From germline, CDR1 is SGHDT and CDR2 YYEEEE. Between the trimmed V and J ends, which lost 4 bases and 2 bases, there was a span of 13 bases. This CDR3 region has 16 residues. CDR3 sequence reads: CASSHHPGTYNSPLHF. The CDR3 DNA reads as TGTGCCAGCAGCCATCATCCGGGAACCTATAATTCACCCCTCCACTTT.